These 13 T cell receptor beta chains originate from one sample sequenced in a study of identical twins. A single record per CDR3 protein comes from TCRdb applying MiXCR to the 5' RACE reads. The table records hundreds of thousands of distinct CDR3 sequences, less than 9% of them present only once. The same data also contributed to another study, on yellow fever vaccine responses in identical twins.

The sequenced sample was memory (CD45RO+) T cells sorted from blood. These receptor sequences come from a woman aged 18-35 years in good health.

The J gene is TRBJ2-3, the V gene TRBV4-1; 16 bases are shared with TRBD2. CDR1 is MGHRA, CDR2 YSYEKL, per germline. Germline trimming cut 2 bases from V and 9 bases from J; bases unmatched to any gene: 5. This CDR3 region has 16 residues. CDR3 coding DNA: TGCGCCAGCAGCCAACCGGGACTAGCGGGGGGGCTCACGCAGTATTTT. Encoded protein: CASSQPGLAGGLTQYF.

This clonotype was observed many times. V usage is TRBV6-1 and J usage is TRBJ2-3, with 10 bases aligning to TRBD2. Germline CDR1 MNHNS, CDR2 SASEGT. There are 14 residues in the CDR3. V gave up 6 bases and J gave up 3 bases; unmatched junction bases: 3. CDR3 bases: TGTGCCAGCAGGACTAGCGGGCTTACAGATACGCAGTATTTT. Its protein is CASRTSGLTDTQYF.

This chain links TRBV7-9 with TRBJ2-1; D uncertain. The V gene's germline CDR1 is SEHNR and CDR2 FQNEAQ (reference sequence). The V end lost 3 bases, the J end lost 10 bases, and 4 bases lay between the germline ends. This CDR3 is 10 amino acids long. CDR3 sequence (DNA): TGTGCCAGCAGCTTCGGGGAGCAGTTCTTC. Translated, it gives CASSFGEQFF.

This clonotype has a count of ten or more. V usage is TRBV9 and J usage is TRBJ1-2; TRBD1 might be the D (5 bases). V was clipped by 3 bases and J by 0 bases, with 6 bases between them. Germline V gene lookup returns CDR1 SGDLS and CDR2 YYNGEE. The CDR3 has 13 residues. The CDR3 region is CASSATANYGYTF. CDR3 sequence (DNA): TGTGCCAGCAGCGCGACAGCTAACTATGGCTACACCTTC.

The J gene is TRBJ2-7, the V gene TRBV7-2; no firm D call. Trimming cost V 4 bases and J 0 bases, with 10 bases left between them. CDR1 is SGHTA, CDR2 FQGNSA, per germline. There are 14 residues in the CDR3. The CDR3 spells CASSWVPSSYEQYV. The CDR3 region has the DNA TGTGCCAGCAGCTGGGTCCCTAGCTCCTACGAGCAGTACGTC.

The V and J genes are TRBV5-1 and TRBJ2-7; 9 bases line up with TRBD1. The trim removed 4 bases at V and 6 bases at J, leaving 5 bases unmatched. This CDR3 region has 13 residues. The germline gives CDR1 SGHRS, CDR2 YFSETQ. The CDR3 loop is CASSRGTGREQYV. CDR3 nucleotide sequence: TGCGCCAGCAGCAGAGGGACAGGGCGCGAGCAGTACGTC.

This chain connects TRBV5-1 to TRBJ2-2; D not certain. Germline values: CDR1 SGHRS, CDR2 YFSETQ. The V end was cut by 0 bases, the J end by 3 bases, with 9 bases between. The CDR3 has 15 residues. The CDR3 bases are TGCGCCAGCAGCTTGGATTATAGAGACACCGGGGAGCTGTTTTTT. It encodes CASSLDYRDTGELFF.

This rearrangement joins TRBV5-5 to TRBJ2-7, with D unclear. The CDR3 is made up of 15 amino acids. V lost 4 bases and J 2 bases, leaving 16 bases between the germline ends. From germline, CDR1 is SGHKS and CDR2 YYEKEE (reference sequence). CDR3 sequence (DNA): TGTGCCAGCAGCCCCCCCCCGGCAGGAACCTACGAGCAGTACTTC. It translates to CASSPPPAGTYEQYF.

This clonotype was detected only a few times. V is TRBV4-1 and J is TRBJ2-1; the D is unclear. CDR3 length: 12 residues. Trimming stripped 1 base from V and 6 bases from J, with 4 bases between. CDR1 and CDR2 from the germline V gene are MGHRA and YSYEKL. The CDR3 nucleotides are TGCGCCAGCAGCCAAGTTTTCAATGAGCAGTTCTTC. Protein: CASSQVFNEQFF.

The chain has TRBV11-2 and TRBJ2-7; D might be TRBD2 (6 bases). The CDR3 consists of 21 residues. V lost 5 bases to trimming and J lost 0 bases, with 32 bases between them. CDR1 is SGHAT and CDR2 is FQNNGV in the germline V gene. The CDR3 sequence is CASSPGAGGNRFFRSSYEQYV. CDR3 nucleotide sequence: TGTGCCAGCAGCCCAGGAGCTGGCGGGAACCGATTTTTTCGGAGCTCCTACGAGCAGTACGTC.

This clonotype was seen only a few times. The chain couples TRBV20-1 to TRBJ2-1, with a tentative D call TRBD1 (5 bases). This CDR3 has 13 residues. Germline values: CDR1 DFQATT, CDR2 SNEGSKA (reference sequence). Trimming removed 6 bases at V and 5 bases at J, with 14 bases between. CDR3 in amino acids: CSAGRQANNEQFF. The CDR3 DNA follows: TGCAGTGCGGGGCGGCAGGCAAACAATGAGCAGTTCTTC.

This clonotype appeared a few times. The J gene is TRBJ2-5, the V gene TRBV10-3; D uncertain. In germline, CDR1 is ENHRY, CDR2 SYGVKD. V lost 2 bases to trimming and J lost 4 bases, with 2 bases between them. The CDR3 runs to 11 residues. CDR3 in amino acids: CAISELETQYF. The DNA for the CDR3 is TGTGCCATCAGTGAGCTAGAGACCCAGTACTTC.

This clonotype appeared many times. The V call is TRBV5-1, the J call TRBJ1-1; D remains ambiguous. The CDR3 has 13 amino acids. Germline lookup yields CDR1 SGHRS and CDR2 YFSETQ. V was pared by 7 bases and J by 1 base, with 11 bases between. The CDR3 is CASALGKNTEAFF. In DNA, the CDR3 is TGCGCCAGCGCCCTCGGGAAGAACACTGAAGCTTTCTTT.